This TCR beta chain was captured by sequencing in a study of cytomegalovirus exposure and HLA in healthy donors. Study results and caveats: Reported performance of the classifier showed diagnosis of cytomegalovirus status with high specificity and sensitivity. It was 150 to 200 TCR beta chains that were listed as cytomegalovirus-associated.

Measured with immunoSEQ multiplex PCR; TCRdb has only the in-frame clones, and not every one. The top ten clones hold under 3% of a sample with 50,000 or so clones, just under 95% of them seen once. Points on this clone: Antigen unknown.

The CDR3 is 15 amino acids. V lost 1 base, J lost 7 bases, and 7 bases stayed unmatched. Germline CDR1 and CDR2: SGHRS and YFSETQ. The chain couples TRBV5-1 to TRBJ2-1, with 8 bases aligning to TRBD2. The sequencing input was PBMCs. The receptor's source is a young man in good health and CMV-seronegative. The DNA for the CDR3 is TGCGCCAGCAGCTTGACGGGAGGGCCTGGTAATGAGCAGTTCTTC. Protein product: CASSLTGGPGNEQFF.